This record looks at one T cell receptor beta chain sequence and its context. What it recognizes is unknown. Total RNA extraction was carried out from unfractionated whole blood. This sample was taken from a study of human T cells and chemical hapten exposure. Study-wide background: The variation in per-sample TCR yields arose mainly from small differences in pooled library volumes.

This CDR3 is 12 amino acids long. V dropped 6 bases and J dropped 9 bases, with 15 bases sitting between them. CDR1 DFQATT and CDR2 SNEGSKA come from the germline V gene (reference sequence). Library construction involved attaching unique molecular identifiers to individual cDNA molecules, which allowed quantitative, reproducible TCR counting. TCRdb independently ran MiXCR on the reads; one entry per CDR3 protein. This table has around 120,000 distinct CDR3 sequences, 8% to 9.5% appearing once. Whole-study findings and limits: No alteration of TCRs above 1 in 1000 frequency was seen with DPC sensitization.

The rearrangement uses TRBV20-1 and TRBJ1-5; the D gene is possibly TRBD1 (6 bases). The sequencing input was whole blood. The receptor was derived from a human donor in good health. Some clones in this sample may be carry-over from other donors' samples. The CDR3 nucleotides are TGCAGTGCGGGGGGCCAGCTTGGGCCCCAGCATTTT. As protein: CSAGGQLGPQHF.